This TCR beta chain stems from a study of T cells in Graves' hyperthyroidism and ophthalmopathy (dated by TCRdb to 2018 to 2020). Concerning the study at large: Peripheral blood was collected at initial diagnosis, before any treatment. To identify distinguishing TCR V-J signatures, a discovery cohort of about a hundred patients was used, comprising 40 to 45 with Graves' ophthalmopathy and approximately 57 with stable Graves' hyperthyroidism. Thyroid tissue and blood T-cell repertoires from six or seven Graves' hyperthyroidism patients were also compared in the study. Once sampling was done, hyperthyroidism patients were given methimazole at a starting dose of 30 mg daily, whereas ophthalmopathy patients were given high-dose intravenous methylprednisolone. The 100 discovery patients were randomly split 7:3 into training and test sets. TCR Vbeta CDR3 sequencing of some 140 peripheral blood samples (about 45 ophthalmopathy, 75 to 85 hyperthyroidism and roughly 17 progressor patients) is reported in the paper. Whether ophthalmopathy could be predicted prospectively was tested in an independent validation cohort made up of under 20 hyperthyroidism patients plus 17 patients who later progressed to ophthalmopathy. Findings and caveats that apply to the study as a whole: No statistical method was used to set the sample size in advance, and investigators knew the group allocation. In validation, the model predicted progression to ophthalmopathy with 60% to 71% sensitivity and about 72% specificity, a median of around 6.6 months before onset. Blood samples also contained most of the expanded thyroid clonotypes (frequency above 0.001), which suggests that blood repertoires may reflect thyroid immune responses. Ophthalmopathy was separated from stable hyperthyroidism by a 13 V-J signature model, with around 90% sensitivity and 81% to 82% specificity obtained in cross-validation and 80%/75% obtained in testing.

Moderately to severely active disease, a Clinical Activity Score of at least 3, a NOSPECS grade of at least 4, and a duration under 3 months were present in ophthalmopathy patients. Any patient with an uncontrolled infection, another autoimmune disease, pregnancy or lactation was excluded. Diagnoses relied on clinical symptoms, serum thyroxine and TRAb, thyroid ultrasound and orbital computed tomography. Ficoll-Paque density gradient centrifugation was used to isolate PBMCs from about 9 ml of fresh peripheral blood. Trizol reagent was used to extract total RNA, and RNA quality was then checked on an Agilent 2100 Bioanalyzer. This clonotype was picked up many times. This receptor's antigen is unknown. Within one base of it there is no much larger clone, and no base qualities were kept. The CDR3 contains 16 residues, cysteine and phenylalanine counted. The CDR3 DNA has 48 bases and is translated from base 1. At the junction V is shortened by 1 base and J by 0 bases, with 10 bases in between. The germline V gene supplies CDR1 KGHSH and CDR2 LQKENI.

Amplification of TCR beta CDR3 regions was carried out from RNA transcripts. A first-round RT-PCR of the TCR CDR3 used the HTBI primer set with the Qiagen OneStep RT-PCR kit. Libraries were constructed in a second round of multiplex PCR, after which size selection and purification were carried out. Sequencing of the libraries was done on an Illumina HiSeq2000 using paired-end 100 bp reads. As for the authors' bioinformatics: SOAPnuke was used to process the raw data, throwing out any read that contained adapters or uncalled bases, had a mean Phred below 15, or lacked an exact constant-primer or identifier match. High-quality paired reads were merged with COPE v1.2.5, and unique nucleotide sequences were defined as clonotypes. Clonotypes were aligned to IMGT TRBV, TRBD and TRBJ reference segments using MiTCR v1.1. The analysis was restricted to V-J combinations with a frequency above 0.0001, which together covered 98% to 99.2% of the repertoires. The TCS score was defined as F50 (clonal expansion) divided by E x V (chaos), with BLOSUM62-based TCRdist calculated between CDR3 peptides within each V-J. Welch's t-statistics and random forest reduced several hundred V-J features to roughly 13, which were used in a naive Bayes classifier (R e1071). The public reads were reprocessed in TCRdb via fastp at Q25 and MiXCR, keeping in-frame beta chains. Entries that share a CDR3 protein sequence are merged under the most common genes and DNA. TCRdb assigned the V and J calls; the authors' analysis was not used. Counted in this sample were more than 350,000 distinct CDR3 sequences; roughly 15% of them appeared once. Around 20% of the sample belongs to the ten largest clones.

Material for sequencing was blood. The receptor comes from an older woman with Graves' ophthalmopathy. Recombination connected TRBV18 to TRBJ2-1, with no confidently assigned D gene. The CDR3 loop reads CASSPRLINSYNEQFF. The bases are TGTGCCAGCTCACCACGTCTAATAAACTCCTACAATGAGCAGTTCTTC.